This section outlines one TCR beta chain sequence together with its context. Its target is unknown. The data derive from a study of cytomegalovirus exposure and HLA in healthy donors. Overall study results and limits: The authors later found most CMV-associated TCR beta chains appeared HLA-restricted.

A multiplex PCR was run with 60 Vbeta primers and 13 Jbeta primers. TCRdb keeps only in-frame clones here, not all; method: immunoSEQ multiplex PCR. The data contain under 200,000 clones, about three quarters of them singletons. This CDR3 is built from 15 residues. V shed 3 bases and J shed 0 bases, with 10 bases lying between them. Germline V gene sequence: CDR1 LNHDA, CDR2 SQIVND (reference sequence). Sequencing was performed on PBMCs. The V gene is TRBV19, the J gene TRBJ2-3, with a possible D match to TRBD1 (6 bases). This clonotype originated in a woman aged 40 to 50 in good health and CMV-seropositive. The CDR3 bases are TGTGCCAGTAGTATCATGGACAGCAGCACAGATACGCAGTATTTT. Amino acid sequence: CASSIMDSSTDTQYF.